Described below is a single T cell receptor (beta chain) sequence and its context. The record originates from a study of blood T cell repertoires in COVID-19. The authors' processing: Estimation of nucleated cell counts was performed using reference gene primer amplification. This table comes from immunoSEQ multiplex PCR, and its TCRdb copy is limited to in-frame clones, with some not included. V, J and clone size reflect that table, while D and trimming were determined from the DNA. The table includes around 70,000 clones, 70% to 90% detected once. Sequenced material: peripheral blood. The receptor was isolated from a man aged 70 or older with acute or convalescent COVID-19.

The CDR3 region is CASSPGGLSSYEQYF. The CDR3 coding sequence is TGTGCCAGCAGCCCTGGAGGGTTGAGCTCCTACGAGCAGTACTTC. The chain couples TRBV6-2 or TRBV6-3 to TRBJ2-7, with a weak D call TRBD2 (6 bases). The V gene lost 6 bases and the J gene lost 0 bases, with 15 bases spanning the gap. Germline V lookup: CDR1 MNHEY, CDR2 SVGEGT. CDR3 size: 15 residues.